A single sample gave rise to the 25 T cell receptor beta chains below, sequenced in a study of human T cells and chemical hapten exposure. Noted time point: pre-sensitization, week 0. Documented treatment: therapeutic diphenylcyclopropenone sensitization with weekly scalp DPC. TCRdb reanalysed the RACE reads using MiXCR and keeps one entry per CDR3 protein. The sample carries tens of thousands of distinct CDR3 sequences, about 8.9% recorded once. Specimen: whole blood, collected in connection with sensitization to the hapten diphenylcyclopropenone (DPC). The receptors come from a woman aged 40 to 55 with alopecia areata. Some clones in this sample may be carry-over from other donors' samples.

The J gene is TRBJ2-6, the V gene TRBV5-1, with D possibly matching TRBD2 (7 bases). Trimming cost V 4 bases and J 2 bases, with 13 bases left between them. The CDR3 has 16 amino acids. CDR1 and CDR2 (germline): SGHRS, YFSETQ. The CDR3 spells CASSPRGGTGANVLTF. CDR3 sequence (DNA): TGCGCCAGCAGCCCAAGGGGGGGGACTGGGGCCAACGTCCTGACTTTC.

The rearrangement joins TRBV7-9 to TRBJ1-5; 9 bases line up with TRBD1. This CDR3 has 15 residues. V trimming: 5 bases; J trimming: 1 base; junction bases outside the gene matches: 3. CDR1 is SEHNR and CDR2 is FQNEAQ in the germline V gene (reference sequence). The CDR3 region is CASSGTGWSNQPQHF. CDR3 in DNA: TGTGCCAGCAGCGGGACAGGGTGGAGCAATCAGCCCCAGCATTTT.

In this sample, this clonotype turned up many times. The chain recombines TRBV28 with TRBJ2-5, with 7 bases that match TRBD1. In germline, CDR1 is MDHEN, CDR2 SYDVKM. This CDR3 is 13 amino acids long. V trimming: 6 bases; J trimming: 5 bases; junction bases outside the gene matches: 6. CDR3 sequence: CASSPDRAETQYF. The CDR3 coding sequence is TGTGCCAGCAGCCCTGACAGGGCGGAGACCCAGTACTTC.

The sample holds a few counts of this clonotype. V is TRBV20-1 and J is TRBJ2-6; no clear D. The V end lost 6 bases, the J end lost 0 bases, and 12 bases lay between the germline ends. The V gene's germline CDR1 is DFQATT and CDR2 SNEGSKA (reference sequence). The length of the CDR3 is 15 residues. CDR3 bases: TGCAGTGCCCGGACCTTTCGCTCTGGGGCCAACGTCCTGACTTTC. Residues: CSARTFRSGANVLTF.

This clonotype has ten or more counts. The V and J genes are TRBV28 and TRBJ1-2; 11 bases align to TRBD1. Germline CDR1 and CDR2: MDHEN and SYDVKM. The trim removed 7 bases at V and 8 bases at J, leaving 9 bases unmatched. The CDR3 contains 14 residues. For the CDR3, the DNA is TGTGCCAGCATCTCTGGACAGGGGGCGGAAGGCTACACCTTC. Its protein is CASISGQGAEGYTF.

The chain links TRBV19 to TRBJ1-2; tentatively, D is TRBD1 (5 bases). The CDR3 is made up of 14 amino acids. Trimming took 6 bases from V and 7 from J, leaving 18 bases between them. The germline V gene has CDR1 LNHDA and CDR2 SQIVND (reference sequence). The CDR3 here is CASRRDGLTGGYTF. The CDR3 nucleotides read TGTGCCAGTAGGAGGGACGGACTTACGGGTGGCTACACCTTC. The full variable domain, its missing parts supplied by reference TRBV19 and TRBJ1-2, is DGGITQSPKYLFRKEGQNVTLSCEQNLNHDAMYWYRQDPGQGLRLIYYSQIVNDFQKGDIAEGYSVSREKKESFPLTVTSAQKNPTAFYLCASRRDGLTGGYTFGSGTRLTVV.

This clonotype showed up just a few times. The chain has TRBV19 and TRBJ2-7; 7 nucleotides agree with TRBD2. J was trimmed by 0 bases and V by 2 bases; bases with no gene match: 4. This CDR3 is built from 15 residues. Germline CDR1 LNHDA, CDR2 SQIVND (reference sequence). CDR3 DNA: TGTGCCAGTAGTATACAAGCGGGGATCTCCTACGAGCAGTACTTC. Translation: CASSIQAGISYEQYF.

The chain combines TRBV4-1 with TRBJ2-3, with D tentatively TRBD2 (5 bases). Deletions cut 4 bases from V and 0 bases from J, with 11 bases between. The CDR3 extends over 15 amino acids. CDR1 and CDR2 (germline): MGHRA, YSYEKL. This chain's CDR3 is CASSPTCGSTDTQYF. In DNA, the CDR3 is TGCGCCAGCAGCCCGACTTGCGGGAGCACAGATACGCAGTATTTT.

The table lists this clonotype with a few counts. V usage is TRBV14 and J usage is TRBJ2-5; no clear D. V shed 2 bases and J shed 2 bases, with 12 bases lying between them. Germline CDR1 SGHDN, CDR2 FVKESK. This CDR3 has 15 residues. In DNA, the CDR3 is TGTGCCAGCAGCCAATGGGCGGACCTTCAAGAGACCCAGTACTTC. Protein product: CASSQWADLQETQYF.

The V gene is TRBV6-2 or TRBV6-3, the J gene TRBJ1-5, with 9 bases aligning to TRBD1. From germline, CDR1 is MNHEY and CDR2 SVGEGT. The ends lost 2 bases at V and 7 bases at J; junction bases unmatched: 6. This CDR3 comprises 15 residues. The CDR3 DNA reads as TGTGCCAGCAGTTACGCCGGGACAGGGATCCAGCCCCAGCATTTT. It is translated as CASSYAGTGIQPQHF.

The chain is built from TRBV20-1 and TRBJ1-5, with 11 bases matching TRBD1. This CDR3 contains 15 residues. The germline V gene encodes CDR1 DFQATT and CDR2 SNEGSKA (reference sequence). Trimming at V came to 6 bases and at J to 6 bases, leaving 10 bases not matched to a gene. This CDR3 reads CSAKRTGGVSQPQHF. CDR3 sequence (DNA): TGCAGTGCCAAGAGGACAGGGGGCGTCAGTCAGCCCCAGCATTTT.

The rearrangement uses TRBV7-9 and TRBJ1-1, with D hard to call. The germline CDR1 and CDR2 sequences are SEHNR and FQNEAQ (reference sequence). The V and J ends lost 1 base and 11 bases respectively, with 8 bases between them. The CDR3 has 11 amino acids. The CDR3 region is CASSLELRAFF. For the CDR3, the DNA is TGTGCCAGCAGCTTAGAGCTAAGGGCTTTCTTT.

This clonotype was seen ten or more times. The chain uses TRBV29-1 and TRBJ2-1; 11 bases map to TRBD2. The germline CDR1 and CDR2 sequences are SQVTM and ANQGSEA. This CDR3 has 12 residues. Losses at the gene ends were 4 bases for V and 11 bases for J; bases not matched to a gene: 4. DNA of the CDR3: TGCAGCGTTGTTACTAGCGGGGGCCAGCAGTTCTTC. Amino acids: CSVVTSGGQQFF.

This clonotype was observed a handful of times. J is TRBJ2-1 and V is TRBV7-6; tentatively, D is TRBD2 (5 bases). Germline CDR1 is SGHVS and CDR2 is FNYEAQ. The CDR3 is 13 residues long. The V end lost 4 bases, the J end lost 6 bases, and 10 bases lay between the germline ends. CDR3 nucleotide sequence: TGTGCCAGCAGCTCCCGGGATACCAATGAGCAGTTCTTC. It codes for CASSSRDTNEQFF.

This clonotype was picked up a small number of times. The genes are TRBV5-1 and TRBJ2-5; no clear D gene. The germline CDR1 and CDR2 sequences are SGHRS and YFSETQ. V lost 5 bases and J 2 bases, leaving 7 bases between the germline ends. There are 12 residues in the CDR3. The chain's CDR3 is CASRQQQETQYF. DNA for the CDR3: TGCGCCAGCAGGCAGCAACAAGAGACCCAGTACTTC.

V and J are TRBV7-9 and TRBJ1-3; the D is unclear. Germline V gene data show CDR1 as SEHNR and CDR2 as FQNEAQ (reference sequence). This CDR3 spans 15 amino acids. Deletions cut 2 bases from V and 2 bases from J, with 10 bases between. CDR3 amino acids: CASSLLPFTGNTIYF. Written as DNA, the CDR3 is TGTGCCAGCAGCTTACTGCCCTTCACTGGAAACACCATATATTTT.

The J gene is TRBJ2-5, the V gene TRBV11-2, with TRBD2 matching over 11 bases. V trimming: 8 bases; J trimming: 5 bases; junction bases outside the gene matches: 4. Germline lookup yields CDR1 SGHAT and CDR2 FQNNGV. The CDR3 is 13 residues long. The CDR3 sequence: CASALAGVETQYF. Written as DNA, the CDR3 is TGTGCCAGCGCACTAGCGGGGGTCGAGACCCAGTACTTC.

This clonotype has more than one count but fewer than ten. The chain recombines TRBV19 with TRBJ1-5; a weak D match, TRBD1 (5 bases). Trimming took off 5 bases at V and 0 bases at J, with 8 bases between the two ends. The CDR3 covers 14 residues. Germline V CDR1 and CDR2: LNHDA, SQIVND (reference sequence). This CDR3 reads CASSGADSNQPQHF. In DNA form, the CDR3 reads TGTGCCAGTAGTGGGGCGGATAGCAATCAGCCCCAGCATTTT.

There are a few counts of this clonotype. The chain employs TRBV7-3 and TRBJ2-3; possibly TRBD2 for D (5 bases). This CDR3 comprises 15 residues. V was cut by 3 bases and J by 14 bases, with 24 bases left in between. CDR1 is SGHTA and CDR2 is FQGTGA in the germline V gene. The CDR3 here is CASSFQASGMGLTYF. The CDR3 DNA is TGTGCCAGCAGCTTCCAGGCCTCCGGGATGGGATTAACGTATTTT.

V is TRBV11-2 and J is TRBJ1-5, with a weak D call TRBD1 (5 bases). Trimming pared 1 base from V and 4 bases from J, leaving 8 bases between. Germline assignment: CDR1 SGHAT and CDR2 FQNNGV. The CDR3 has 14 amino acids. The CDR3: CASSLVGVNQPQHF. CDR3 coding DNA: TGTGCCAGCAGCTTAGTGGGGGTGAATCAGCCCCAGCATTTT.

This clonotype was detected a few times. The chain couples TRBV6-6 to TRBJ1-4, with TRBD1 matching over 10 bases. This CDR3 comprises 16 residues. CDR1 and CDR2 (germline): MNHNY, SVGAGI (reference sequence). V was pared by 0 bases and J by 8 bases, with 6 bases of the junction left unmatched. In DNA, the CDR3 is TGTGCCAGCAGTTACTCTATCGGGACAGGGGAAGAAAAACTGTTTTTT. Translated: CASSYSIGTGEEKLFF.

This clonotype has only a few counts. This chain connects TRBV12-3 or TRBV12-4 to TRBJ1-1; 12 bases map to TRBD1. This CDR3 is built from 18 residues. Trimming at V came to 5 bases and at J to 1 base, leaving 11 bases not matched to a gene. CDR3: CASSRQTGTGGANTEAFF. CDR3 in DNA: TGTGCCAGCAGTCGCCAAACGGGGACAGGGGGCGCGAACACTGAAGCTTTCTTT.

This clonotype has just a few counts. This chain's CDR3 is CASSQDGLRLAGEDTQYF. The CDR3 DNA sequence: TGTGCCAGCAGCCAAGATGGGTTGAGACTAGCGGGGGAGGATACGCAGTATTTT. The chain joins TRBV4-2 to TRBJ2-3, with 12 nucleotides matching TRBD2. V was clipped by 0 bases and J by 6 bases; unmatched bases: 10. The germline V gene encodes CDR1 LGHNA and CDR2 YNFKEQ. The CDR3 is 18 residues long.

CDR3 nucleotides: TGCAGTGCTAGAGGACTAGCCTACGAGCAGTACTTC. Its protein product is CSARGLAYEQYF. V and J are TRBV20-1 and TRBJ2-7; tentatively, D is TRBD2 (6 bases). Germline V gene data show CDR1 as DFQATT and CDR2 as SNEGSKA (reference sequence). The CDR3 is 12 amino acids. V lost 1 base to trimming and J lost 2 bases, with 6 bases between them.

This clonotype was counted a few times. The CDR3 reads CSSDSNTGELFF. CDR3 coding DNA: TGCAGCTCGGACAGTAACACCGGGGAGCTGTTTTTT. V and J are TRBV29-1 and TRBJ2-2, with D perhaps matching TRBD1 (6 bases). There are 12 residues in the CDR3. Between the trimmed V and J ends, which lost 8 bases and 2 bases, there was a span of 9 bases. Germline CDR1 and CDR2: SQVTM and ANQGSEA.